This TCR beta chain was recorded in a study of OX40 agonist ivuxolimab in advanced cancers. The overall study: Three patients, one with hepatocellular carcinoma and two with cutaneous melanoma, achieved partial responses. Study outcomes and limitations: The average count of expanded clones was higher among CD8+ T cells than among CD4+.

The protocol was immunoSEQ multiplex PCR, while the TCRdb copy is restricted to in-frame clones and leaves out a portion. The sample carries around 20,000 clones, roughly 85% recorded once. This clone was seen a handful of times. No antigen is known for it. This CDR3 has 12 amino acids. Germline lookup yields CDR1 SNHLY and CDR2 FYNNEI. The V end was cut by 6 bases, the J end by 4 bases, with 8 bases between. The rearrangement uses TRBV2 and TRBJ2-3; D is undetermined. The sequencing used CD4+ or CD8+ T cells sorted from blood, collected in a trial of the OX40 agonist ivuxolimab. This TCR derives from an adult with an advanced solid tumor such as melanoma, head and neck, liver or kidney cancer. CDR3 sequence reads: CASSLVPDTQYF. The CDR3 DNA reads as TGTGCCAGCAGCTTAGTCCCAGATACGCAGTATTTT.